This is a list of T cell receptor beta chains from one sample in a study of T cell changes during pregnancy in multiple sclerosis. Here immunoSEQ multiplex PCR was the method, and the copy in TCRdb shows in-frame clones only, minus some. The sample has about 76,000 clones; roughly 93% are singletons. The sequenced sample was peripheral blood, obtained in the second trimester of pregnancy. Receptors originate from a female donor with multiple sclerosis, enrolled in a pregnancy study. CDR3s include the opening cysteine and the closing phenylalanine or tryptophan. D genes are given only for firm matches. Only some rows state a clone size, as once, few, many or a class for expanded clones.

CDR3: CASSEALPWQGYGYTF
DNA: TGCGCCAGCAGTGAGGCCCTTCCATGGCAGGGGTATGGCTACACCTTC
V: TRBV10-1
size: NA
J: TRBJ1-2
D: NA

CDR3: CASSFISQGDEAFF
DNA: TGCGCCAGCAGCTTTATCTCACAGGGGGATGAAGCTTTCTTT
V: TRBV5-1
size: NA
J: TRBJ1-1
D: TRBD1

CDR3: CASGFPSGRADTDTQYF
DNA: TGTGCTAGTGGTTTCCCGTCGGGCAGGGCGGATACAGATACGCAGTATTTT
V: TRBV12-5
size: NA
J: TRBJ2-3
D: NA

CDR3: CASSYGGGTDTQYF
DNA: TGTGCCAGCAGTTACGGGGGGGGGACAGATACGCAGTATTTT
V: TRBV27
size: NA
J: TRBJ2-3
D: TRBD2

CDR3: CASPPPRSTGANVLTF
DNA: TGCGCCAGCCCCCCACCGAGAAGTACTGGGGCCAACGTCCTGACTTTC
V: TRBV5-1
size: NA
J: TRBJ2-6
D: NA

CDR3: CASSPPSGGPQETQYF
DNA: TGTGCCAGCAGCCCCCCGTCGGGGGGGCCTCAAGAGACCCAGTACTTC
V: TRBV9
size: NA
J: TRBJ2-5
D: TRBD2

CDR3: CASSAYRQSGEKLFF
DNA: TGTGCCAGCAGCGCCTACAGGCAGTCTGGTGAAAAACTGTTTTTT
V: TRBV5-4
size: NA
J: TRBJ1-4
D: NA

CDR3: CASSVNTDTQYF
DNA: TGTGCCAGCAGTGTCAACACAGATACGCAGTATTTT
V: TRBV6-1
size: NA
J: TRBJ2-3
D: NA

CDR3: CASSADRVPTLGGNTIYF
DNA: TGTGCCAGCAGCGCAGACAGGGTACCAACCCTGGGGGGAAACACCATATATTTT
V: TRBV7-9
size: NA
J: TRBJ1-3
D: TRBD1

CDR3: CASSQGPGGYTYEQYF
DNA: TGTGCCAGCAGCCAAGGACCAGGGGGCTATACCTACGAGCAGTACTTC
V: TRBV11-2
size: NA
J: TRBJ2-7
D: TRBD1

CDR3: CASSALGGPSDLDNEQFF
DNA: TGTGCCAGCAGCGCCCTCGGGGGACCGAGCGATTTGGACAATGAGCAGTTCTTC
V: TRBV9
size: NA
J: TRBJ2-1
D: NA

CDR3: CASSSLVGGSYEQYF
DNA: TGTGCCAGTTCGTCGTTAGTAGGGGGCTCATACGAGCAGTACTTC
V: TRBV19
size: once
J: TRBJ2-7
D: TRBD1

CDR3: CASSDRTGTEAFF
DNA: TGTGCCAGCAGCGATCGGACAGGTACTGAAGCTTTCTTT
V: TRBV11-3
size: NA
J: TRBJ1-1
D: TRBD1

CDR3: CASSSGPNYEQYF
DNA: TGTGCCAGCAGCAGCGGACCAAACTACGAGCAGTACTTC
V: TRBV7-6
size: NA
J: TRBJ2-7
D: NA

CDR3: CASSFYGQPQHF
DNA: TGTGCCAGCAGTTTTTACGGTCAGCCCCAGCATTTT
V: TRBV27
size: NA
J: TRBJ1-5
D: NA

CDR3: CASTFGGGTTDTQYF
DNA: TGTGCCAGCACGTTCGGGGGAGGGACCACAGATACGCAGTATTTT
V: TRBV6-1
size: NA
J: TRBJ2-3
D: TRBD2

CDR3: CASSEYWAESNYGYTF
DNA: TGTGCCAGCAGTGAATATTGGGCAGAAAGTAACTATGGCTACACCTTC
V: TRBV25-1
size: NA
J: TRBJ1-2
D: NA

CDR3: CASSITGTTNEQYF
DNA: TGTGCCAGCAGCATCACCGGGACAACGAACGAGCAGTACTTC
V: TRBV9
size: NA
J: TRBJ2-7
D: NA